This record concerns one T cell receptor beta chain sequence. The antigen remains undetermined. Sequencing used immunoSEQ multiplex PCR; TCRdb keeps in-frame clones, though not all of them. This table has approximately 100,000 clones, 85% to 95% appearing once. This sample was taken from a study of siplizumab effects on memory and regulatory T cells. Points from the study as a whole: Greater diversity than memory cells seemed evident in naive T cells, which also appeared to be major alloresponse contributors. The study found that siplizumab significantly reduced alloreactive sequences traceable to unstimulated CD4+ memory cells. Of the alloreactive clones, only a minor fraction mapped to unstimulated subsets.

This CDR3 is 14 amino acids long. The germline V and J ends were trimmed by 5 bases and 4 bases, with 14 bases remaining between them. Germline V gene sequence: CDR1 SGHNT, CDR2 YENEEA. The sequencing sample was made of non-Treg CD4+ T cells sorted from blood. This clonotype originated in a human donor in good health. The genes are TRBV11-3 and TRBJ1-1; D is perhaps TRBD1 (5 bases). The CDR3: CASSKDTVSTEAFF. In nucleotides, the CDR3 is TGTGCCAGCAGCAAGGACACTGTTTCCACTGAAGCTTTCTTT.